This is a list of T cell receptor beta chains from one sample in a study of vaccination and CD4 T cells after COVID-19. One entry per CDR3 protein, called by TCRdb with MiXCR from the PCR reads. Of some 8,000 distinct CDR3 sequences listed, roughly 30% are singletons. Antigens for these TCRs are unknown. Sequenced: CD4+ T cells from blood, cultured in vitro. These receptors were obtained from a human donor in good health. CDR3s include the opening cysteine and the closing phenylalanine or tryptophan. A D gene is named only where the DNA matches it firmly. Only some rows state a clone size, as once, few, many or a class for expanded clones.

j_call v_call d_call clone_size cdr3_aa cdr3_nt
TRBJ1-1 TRBV5-1 . . CASSLGYTGFTEAFF TGCGCCAGCAGCTTGGGTTATACAGGGTTCACTGAAGCTTTCTTT
TRBJ2-3 TRBV19 TRBD2 . CASRQTSVSTDTQYF TGTGCCAGTAGACAAACTAGCGTTAGCACAGATACGCAGTATTTT
TRBJ2-7 TRBV27 TRBD2 few CASSFSGRAYEQYF TGTGCCAGCAGTTTTTCCGGGAGGGCCTACGAGCAGTACTTC
TRBJ2-3 TRBV7-2 . . CASSLDRVNSDTQYF TGTGCCAGCAGCTTAGACAGGGTTAATTCAGATACGCAGTATTTT
TRBJ2-3 TRBV10-1 . . CASTRDKSTDTQYF TGCGCCAGCACCCGGGACAAAAGCACAGATACGCAGTATTTT
TRBJ1-2 TRBV5-6 . . CASSLWKNYGYTF TGTGCCAGCAGCTTGTGGAAGAACTATGGCTACACCTTC
TRBJ2-5 TRBV7-6 . once CASSLSEAHETQYF TGTGCCAGCAGCTTAAGTGAGGCGCACGAGACCCAGTACTTC
TRBJ2-1 TRBV27 TRBD2 few CASRLTSGITAYNEQFF TGTGCCAGCAGACTCACTAGCGGGATTACCGCTTACAATGAGCAGTTCTTC
TRBJ1-1 TRBV6-1 . . CASSRVWNTEAFF TGTGCCAGCAGTCGTGTCTGGAACACTGAAGCTTTCTTT
TRBJ1-6 TRBV6-1 TRBD1 medium-sized CASRDGQGEGSPLHF TGTGCCAGCAGAGACGGACAGGGTGAAGGTTCACCCCTCCACTTT
TRBJ2-7 TRBV12-3/TRBV12-4 TRBD2 once CASSLGGRNEQYF TGTGCCAGCAGTTTGGGCGGGAGGAACGAGCAGTACTTC
TRBJ2-2 TRBV20-1 TRBD1 few CSAQRGLYTGELFF TGCAGTGCTCAGAGGGGGCTCTATACCGGGGAGCTGTTTTTT
TRBJ2-1 TRBV6-2/TRBV6-3 . . CASSSGLLNEQFF TGTGCCAGCAGTTCGGGACTCCTCAATGAGCAGTTCTTC
TRBJ2-1 TRBV27 TRBD1 few CAISLRTGSLLSSYNEQFF TGTGCCATCTCACTAAGGACAGGGTCGTTACTGAGCTCCTACAATGAGCAGTTCTTC
TRBJ2-7 TRBV6-5 . . CASSYTSVGGYEQYF TGTGCCAGCAGTTACACCAGCGTGGGGGGCTACGAGCAGTACTTC
TRBJ1-1 TRBV28 . . CASSFSLAVVNTEAFF TGTGCCAGCAGTTTTTCGTTGGCAGTTGTGAACACTGAAGCTTTCTTT
TRBJ1-3 TRBV12-3/TRBV12-4 . . CASSSSHGNTIYF TGTGCCAGCAGTTCGAGCCATGGAAACACCATATATTTT
TRBJ1-5 TRBV28 . few CASRPRQANQPQHF TGTGCCAGCAGGCCCAGACAGGCTAATCAGCCCCAGCATTTT
TRBJ2-5 TRBV23-1 . few CASSQPGRGGRHVETQYF TGCGCCAGCAGTCAACCCGGTCGTGGGGGGCGCCATGTGGAGACCCAGTACTTC
TRBJ1-2 TRBV20-1 TRBD1 . CSARDGAGGNYGYTF TGCAGTGCTAGAGATGGGGCAGGGGGGAACTATGGCTACACCTTC
TRBJ2-7 TRBV28 . few CASSNNRAYEQYF TGTGCCAGCAGTAATAACCGCGCCTACGAGCAGTACTTC
TRBJ2-7 TRBV6-1 TRBD1 . CTSSGNLRTGGVSIYEQYF TGTACCAGCAGTGGGAACCTTCGGACAGGGGGTGTGTCAATCTACGAGCAGTACTTC
TRBJ2-7 TRBV28 TRBD2 . CASSQVGLAASLGYEQYF TGTGCCAGCAGTCAGGTTGGACTAGCGGCATCCCTGGGGTACGAGCAGTACTTC
TRBJ2-2 TRBV7-9 TRBD1 few CASSPQGAHTGELFF TGTGCCAGCAGCCCACAGGGGGCGCACACCGGGGAGCTGTTTTTT
TRBJ2-5 TRBV7-2 . medium-sized CASSLALETQYF TGTGCCAGCAGCTTAGCCCTCGAGACCCAGTACTTC
TRBJ1-5 TRBV12-3/TRBV12-4 . . CASSQRDSNQPQHF TGTGCCAGCAGCCAACGGGACAGCAATCAGCCCCAGCATTTT
TRBJ2-5 TRBV20-1 . few CSGGTAQETQYF TGCAGTGGGGGGACTGCGCAAGAGACCCAGTACTTC
TRBJ2-7 TRBV6-2/TRBV6-3 TRBD1 few CASSSDRGGPYEQYF TGTGCCAGCAGTTCCGACAGGGGGGGACCCTACGAGCAGTACTTC
TRBJ1-1 TRBV6-1 TRBD1 . CASSWTGLNTEAFF TGTGCCAGCAGCTGGACAGGGTTGAACACTGAAGCTTTCTTT
TRBJ1-5 TRBV27 . . CASSPWGTLTLSTQPQHF TGTGCCAGCAGCCCGTGGGGGACACTTACTCTTTCGACTCAGCCCCAGCATTTT
TRBJ2-7 TRBV7-2 . . CASSLDLRNEQYF TGTGCCAGCAGCTTGGATCTGCGCAACGAGCAGTACTTC
TRBJ1-2 TRBV6-5 TRBD1 few CASSSQGASYGYTF TGTGCCAGCAGTTCCCAGGGGGCTAGCTATGGCTACACCTTC
TRBJ2-7 TRBV7-2 . . CASSLGIAGNYEQYF TGTGCCAGCAGCTTAGGGATTGCGGGGAACTACGAGCAGTACTTC
TRBJ2-5 TRBV5-4 TRBD1 . CASSYGTAETQYF TGTGCCAGCAGCTACGGGACAGCCGAGACCCAGTACTTC
TRBJ1-3 TRBV30 . . CAWRGRGTIYF TGTGCCTGGAGGGGCCGGGGCACCATATATTTT
TRBJ2-1 TRBV5-1 . . CASSLSNAYNEQFF TGCGCCAGCAGCTTGAGTAACGCCTACAATGAGCAGTTCTTC
TRBJ2-1 TRBV27 . . CASTLGGSSSWRNEQFF TGTGCCAGCACCCTCGGGGGAAGTTCGTCTTGGAGGAATGAGCAGTTCTTC
TRBJ2-7 TRBV27 TRBD2 . CASGTSGAYEQYF TGTGCCAGCGGTACTAGCGGGGCCTACGAGCAGTACTTC
TRBJ2-2 TRBV27 . few CASSNVNGELFF TGTGCCAGCAGTAACGTTAACGGGGAGCTGTTTTTT
TRBJ1-5 TRBV28 TRBD1 medium-sized CASSFPGQGGNSNQPQHF TGTGCCAGCAGTTTCCCCGGACAGGGGGGCAATAGCAATCAGCCCCAGCATTTT
TRBJ1-6 TRBV7-2 TRBD1 few CASSPGTGVRAPLHF TGTGCCAGCAGCCCCGGGACAGGGGTTAGGGCACCCCTCCACTTT
TRBJ1-1 TRBV10-3 TRBD1 medium-sized CAISASGGVNTEAFF TGTGCCATCAGTGCATCAGGGGGAGTGAACACTGAAGCTTTCTTT
TRBJ1-2 TRBV7-9 TRBD1 few CASSLEGAQGYTF TGTGCCAGCAGCTTAGAGGGGGCGCAGGGCTACACCTTC
TRBJ1-2 TRBV5-5 . few CASSLEGGANYGYTF TGTGCCAGCAGCTTGGAAGGGGGGGCAAACTATGGCTACACCTTC
TRBJ2-5 TRBV7-2 . . CASSHGWAAETQYF TGTGCCAGCAGCCACGGGTGGGCGGCAGAGACCCAGTACTTC
TRBJ1-5 TRBV2 TRBD1 few CASGRTGSNQPQHF TGTGCCAGCGGGAGGACAGGGAGCAATCAGCCCCAGCATTTT
TRBJ1-6 TRBV5-8 TRBD1 few CASNPGPTGVGYNSPLHF TGTGCCAGCAACCCGGGACCCACAGGGGTCGGGTATAATTCACCCCTCCACTTT
TRBJ2-7 TRBV7-9 TRBD2 . CASSLYPDRGLLAGEVEQYF TGTGCCAGCAGCCTATACCCGGACAGGGGATTACTAGCGGGAGAAGTGGAGCAGTACTTC
TRBJ1-2 TRBV7-2 . medium-sized CASSNYGGANYGYTF TGTGCCAGCAGCAACTACGGGGGAGCTAACTATGGCTACACCTTC
TRBJ2-7 TRBV19 . . CASSAQQGSSYEQYF TGTGCCAGTAGTGCCCAACAGGGTAGCTCCTACGAGCAGTACTTC
TRBJ1-1 TRBV7-9 TRBD1 few CASSFTGGEAFF TGTGCCAGCAGCTTTACAGGGGGTGAAGCTTTCTTT
TRBJ1-2 TRBV28 TRBD1 . CASRKQGRNYGYTF TGTGCCAGCAGAAAACAGGGGAGAAACTATGGCTACACCTTC